The 32 T cell receptor beta chains below come from one sample, sequenced in a study of CD8+ T cells in alopecia areata. The authors extracted RNA and reverse transcribed it into cDNA as the sequencing template. Profiled with immunoSEQ multiplex PCR; TCRdb holds only in-frame clones, not every one. The data contain about 200,000 clones, about 56% of them seen just once; the ten biggest clones take up approximately 4.9%. The sample consisted of CD8+ T cells sorted from blood. Source of these receptors: a human donor in good health.

This clone was observed once. The rearrangement links TRBV29-1 to TRBJ1-2, with TRBD1 identical over 8 bases. V dropped 4 bases and J dropped 8; count of bases not matched to a gene: 6. Germline V lookup: CDR1 SQVTM, CDR2 ANQGSEA. The CDR3 runs 12 residues. CDR3 sequence: CSVGWRDRGYTF. The DNA for the CDR3 is TGCAGCGTTGGATGGAGGGACAGGGGCTACACCTTC. The whole variable domain, filled in from reference TRBV29-1 and TRBJ1-2, reads SAVISQKPSRDICQRGTSLTIQCQVDSQVTMMFWYRQQPGQSLTLIATANQGSEATYESGFVIDKFPISRPNLTFSTLTVSNMSPEDSSIYLCSVGWRDRGYTFGSGTRLTVV.

In its sample, this clone was seen once. The chain is built from TRBV29-1 and TRBJ2-6; TRBD1 or TRBD2 may be the D gene (5 bases each). Germline CDR1 SQVTM, CDR2 ANQGSEA. CDR3 length equals 13 residues. Between the trimmed V and J ends, which lost 4 bases and 2 bases, there was a span of 6 bases. The CDR3 coding sequence is TGCAGCGTTGGGGACCCTGGGGCCAACGTCCTGACTTTC. Protein: CSVGDPGANVLTF. The full variable domain, with the rest looked up from reference TRBV29-1 and TRBJ2-6, is SAVISQKPSRDICQRGTSLTIQCQVDSQVTMMFWYRQQPGQSLTLIATANQGSEATYESGFVIDKFPISRPNLTFSTLTVSNMSPEDSSIYLCSVGDPGANVLTFGAGSRLTVL.

This clone occurred a few times. The chain links TRBV5-4 to TRBJ2-6; D remains ambiguous. This CDR3 contains 18 residues. Per the germline V gene, CDR1 is SGHNT and CDR2 is YYREEE (reference sequence). With 6 bases removed from V and 0 bases from J, the gap between germline ends came to 19 bases. CDR3 amino acids: CASTPEPISLSGANVLTF. DNA of the CDR3: TGTGCCAGCACCCCTGAGCCAATTTCCCTCTCTGGGGCCAACGTCCTGACTTTC.

The rearrangement uses TRBV6-5 and TRBJ1-2; TRBD1 might be the D (5 bases). The CDR3 totals 15 residues. Between the trimmed V and J ends, which lost 2 bases and 6 bases, there was a span of 16 bases. CDR1 is MNHEY and CDR2 is SVGAGI in the germline V gene. The CDR3 loop is CASSYGEGTANGYTF. DNA for the CDR3: TGTGCCAGCAGTTACGGGGAGGGGACGGCTAATGGCTACACCTTC.

Details on this clone: One end of the junction does not line up with germline, which may come from a read error. The rearrangement joins TRBV29-1 to TRBJ2-5, with 8 bases matching TRBD2. CDR3 size: 11 residues. The germline V gene encodes CDR1 SQVTM and CDR2 ANQGSEA. CDR3 region: CSVEEAGAGDF. The CDR3 coding sequence is TGCAGCGTTGAAGAAGCGGGGGCTGGGGACTTC.

This clone was picked up a small number of times. The chain couples TRBV20-1 to TRBJ2-5; the D is unclear. Germline V gene lookup returns CDR1 DFQATT and CDR2 SNEGSKA (reference sequence). CDR3 length: 10 residues. Between the trimmed V and J ends, which lost 4 bases and 4 bases, there was a span of 4 bases. The CDR3 coding sequence is TGCAGTGCTATAGGAGAGACCCAGTACTTC. Its translation is CSAIGETQYF.

V usage is TRBV11-1 and J usage is TRBJ1-6; 8 bases fit TRBD1. There are 13 residues in the CDR3. Unmatched junction bases numbered 6, after V lost 5 bases and J lost 12 bases. Germline CDR1 is SGHAT and CDR2 is FQDESV (reference sequence). CDR3 region: CASSTTDRGPLHF. CDR3 nucleotide sequence: TGTGCCAGCAGCACGACCGACAGGGGACCCCTCCACTTT.

The chain has TRBV6-1 and TRBJ2-7; D perhaps matches TRBD1 (6 bases). CDR1 is MNHNS and CDR2 is SASEGT in the germline V gene. Trimming stripped 6 bases from V and 4 bases from J, with 19 bases between. The length of the CDR3 is 15 residues. DNA of the CDR3: TGTGCCAGCAGCGGCACGACAGGTCCCGGGTACGAGCAGTACTTC. This translates into CASSGTTGPGYEQYF.

V usage is TRBV20-1 and J usage is TRBJ1-2; no clear D gene. The CDR3 is made up of 11 amino acids. The germline CDR1 and CDR2 sequences are DFQATT and SNEGSKA (reference sequence). V lost 1 base and J 6 bases, leaving 6 bases between the germline ends. The DNA for the CDR3 is TGCAGTGCTAGAGCCGGGGATGGCTACACCTTC. Protein: CSARAGDGYTF.

This clone showed up just a few times. CDR3 loop: CSARSGGTYGYTF. CDR3 sequence (DNA): TGCAGCGCTAGATCCGGGGGTACCTATGGCTACACCTTC. The chain uses TRBV29-1 and TRBJ1-2; TRBD1 is a possible D gene (5 bases). CDR1 is SQVTM and CDR2 is ANQGSEA in the germline V gene. The CDR3 runs to 13 residues. V lost 7 bases and J lost 4, with 16 bases in between.

J is TRBJ2-7 and V is TRBV29-1, with 8 bases lining up with TRBD1. The CDR3 runs to 12 residues. The V and J ends lost 3 bases and 6 bases, in that order; junction bases with no gene match: 4. Looked up from germline, CDR1 is SQVTM and CDR2 is ANQGSEA. CDR3 amino acids: CSVEGQEAEQYF. CDR3 nucleotides: TGCAGCGTTGAGGGACAGGAGGCCGAGCAGTACTTC.

V and J are TRBV27 and TRBJ2-1; TRBD2 aligns across 7 bases. The CDR3 covers 13 residues. V gave up 6 bases and J gave up 3 bases; unmatched junction bases: 2. The germline V gene has CDR1 MNHEY and CDR2 SMNVEV (reference sequence). The CDR3 here is CASRGGVYNEQFF. The CDR3 DNA is TGTGCCAGCAGGGGAGGGGTCTACAATGAGCAGTTCTTC.

The chain recombines TRBV4-2 with TRBJ1-2, with 9 bases lining up with TRBD1. The germline CDR1 and CDR2 sequences are LGHNA and YNFKEQ. Losses at the gene ends were 4 bases for V and 2 bases for J; bases not matched to a gene: 5. CDR3 length equals 15 residues. CDR3 protein: CASSPAGTGNYGYTF. CDR3 bases: TGTGCCAGCAGCCCGGCCGGGACAGGGAACTATGGCTACACCTTC.

The genes are TRBV5-1 and TRBJ1-3, with 11 positions matching TRBD1. CDR3 size: 15 residues. Germline CDR1 is SGHRS and CDR2 is YFSETQ. The ends lost 4 bases at V and 2 bases at J; junction bases unmatched: 2. DNA of the CDR3: TGCGCCAGCAGCATGGACAGGGGGCCTGGAAACACCATATATTTT. It codes for CASSMDRGPGNTIYF.

The DNA for the CDR3 is TGTGCCAGCAGTTACTCGGCAGGGGAGGCAGATACGCAGTATTTT. This codes for CASSYSAGEADTQYF. J is TRBJ2-3 and V is TRBV6-5; tentatively, D is TRBD1 or TRBD2 (6 bases each). The CDR3 spans 15 residues. The germline V gene has CDR1 MNHEY and CDR2 SVGAGI. The V and J ends lost 0 bases and 4 bases respectively, with 11 bases between them.

This chain links TRBV29-1 with TRBJ2-1, with 10 bases that match TRBD1. The CDR3 consists of 14 residues. After removal of 6 bases from V and 4 bases from J, the junction contained 6 bases not matched to a gene. CDR1 and CDR2 (germline): SQVTM, ANQGSEA. CDR3 DNA: TGCAGCGTCCCTAGGACAGGGGGTTACAATGAGCAGTTCTTC. Residues: CSVPRTGGYNEQFF.

The rearrangement uses TRBV4-2 and TRBJ2-3; D may be TRBD2 (6 bases). This CDR3 is built from 17 residues. Germline V gene lookup returns CDR1 LGHNA and CDR2 YNFKEQ. The V end lost 0 bases, the J end lost 0 bases, and 13 bases lay between the germline ends. This CDR3 reads CASSQDPVGRSTDTQYF. CDR3 nucleotide sequence: TGTGCCAGCAGCCAAGACCCAGTCGGGAGAAGCACAGATACGCAGTATTTT.

The genes are TRBV6-5 and TRBJ2-7; no clear D gene. V was pared by 0 bases and J by 4 bases, with 16 bases between. Germline V lookup: CDR1 MNHEY, CDR2 SVGAGI. This CDR3 spans 16 amino acids. This chain's CDR3 is CASSYSAGPSLYEQYF. The CDR3 DNA follows: TGTGCCAGCAGTTACTCGGCAGGCCCATCCCTGTACGAGCAGTACTTC.

This clone has just a few counts. The J gene is TRBJ2-1, the V gene TRBV2; 8 positions match TRBD2. CDR3 length: 15 amino acids. The V and J ends lost 7 bases and 6 bases, in that order; junction bases with no gene match: 11. Germline CDR1 SNHLY, CDR2 FYNNEI. In nucleotides, the CDR3 is TGTGCCAGCAAGGCGGGAGCGGGGGATTCCAATGAGCAGTTCTTC. Protein: CASKAGAGDSNEQFF.

The chain links TRBV18 to TRBJ2-5; 12 nucleotides align to TRBD2. There are 15 residues in the CDR3. In germline, CDR1 is KGHSH, CDR2 LQKENI. Trimming took 5 bases from V and 3 from J; bases not matched to a gene: 4. The CDR3 spells CASSLRLAGEETQYF. In nucleotides, the CDR3 is TGTGCCAGCTCATTGAGACTAGCGGGGGAAGAGACCCAGTACTTC.

This clone was seen only a few times. The chain has TRBV4-1 and TRBJ1-1; D is unclear. Germline CDR1 and CDR2: MGHRA and YSYEKL. V was trimmed by 0 bases and J by 0 bases, leaving 8 bases between them. This CDR3 has 15 residues. The chain's CDR3 is CASSQDRVMNTEAFF. The CDR3 nucleotides read TGCGCCAGCAGCCAAGATCGGGTGATGAACACTGAAGCTTTCTTT.

In its sample, this clone was seen a few times. This chain links TRBV13 with TRBJ2-5, with TRBD2 matching over 12 bases. Germline V gene sequence: CDR1 PRHDT, CDR2 FYEKMQ (reference sequence). The CDR3 has 16 residues. Germline trimming cut 5 bases from V and 5 bases from J; bases unmatched to any gene: 9. The CDR3 nucleotides are TGTGCCAGCAGCACAAGGACTAGCGGGGTTCCGGAGACCCAGTACTTC. This gives the protein CASSTRTSGVPETQYF.

The chain couples TRBV30 to TRBJ1-2; unclear D gene. CDR1 is GTSNPN, CDR2 SVGIG, per germline (reference sequence). This CDR3 has 12 amino acids. V lost 0 bases to trimming and J lost 8 bases, with 10 bases between them. The CDR3 DNA reads TGTGCCTGGAGTGTACAGAAGCAGGGCTACACCTTC. Its protein is CAWSVQKQGYTF.

This clone was counted between two and nine times. As DNA, the CDR3 is TGTGCCAGTAGTATGGTCGGGCGCGCCGATACGCAGTATTTT. Amino acid sequence: CASSMVGRADTQYF. The V gene is TRBV19, the J gene TRBJ2-3; D gene ambiguous. CDR1 is LNHDA, CDR2 SQIVND, per germline (reference sequence). The CDR3 is 14 residues long. V was pared by 3 bases and J by 6 bases, with 13 bases between.

The genes are TRBV15 and TRBJ1-6; the D is unclear. CDR1 and CDR2 (germline): LNHNV, YYDKDF (reference sequence). This CDR3 region has 16 residues. The germline V and J ends were trimmed by 1 base and 10 bases, with 17 bases remaining between them. CDR3 in amino acids: CATSRARGGYGSPLHF. CDR3 DNA: TGTGCCACCAGCAGAGCCCGCGGAGGCTATGGGTCACCCCTCCACTTT.

In its sample, this clone was seen a few times. V usage is TRBV9 and J usage is TRBJ1-3; D is ambiguous. CDR1 and CDR2 (germline): SGDLS, YYNGEE. CDR3 length: 14 residues. The V end lost 3 bases, the J end lost 4 bases, and 11 bases lay between the germline ends. CDR3 amino acids: CASSETPTGNTIYF. The CDR3 DNA is TGTGCCAGCAGCGAGACCCCGACAGGAAACACCATATATTTT.

This chain connects TRBV29-1 to TRBJ2-7; 9 positions match TRBD1. This CDR3 is built from 12 residues. Trimming cost V 7 bases and J 6 bases; bases outside gene matches: 7. Germline V gives CDR1 SQVTM, CDR2 ANQGSEA. The CDR3 bases are TGCAGCGCCAGGACAGGGGTGAGCGAGCAGTACTTC. Protein product: CSARTGVSEQYF.

The chain has TRBV7-8 and TRBJ2-7; 10 bases line up with TRBD1. This CDR3 is 15 amino acids long. After removal of 5 bases from V and 6 bases from J, the junction contained 10 bases not matched to a gene. Germline V gene sequence: CDR1 SGHVS, CDR2 FQNEAQ. CDR3 amino acids: CASSREGQGSFEQYF. The CDR3 coding sequence is TGTGCCAGCAGCAGGGAGGGACAGGGGTCTTTCGAGCAGTACTTC.

This clone has more than one count but fewer than ten. The chain links TRBV13 to TRBJ2-1; TRBD2 matches 9 bases. This CDR3 is 15 amino acids long. V trimming: 4 bases; J trimming: 0 bases; junction bases outside the gene matches: 1. CDR1 and CDR2 (germline): PRHDT, FYEKMQ (reference sequence). The chain's CDR3 is CASSSSGDSYNEQFF. The CDR3 nucleotides are TGTGCCAGCAGCTCTAGCGGGGACTCCTACAATGAGCAGTTCTTC.

The chain carries TRBV27 and TRBJ2-3, with TRBD2 identical over 10 bases. Looked up from germline, CDR1 is MNHEY and CDR2 is SMNVEV (reference sequence). The CDR3 is 16 amino acids. The J segment lost 4 bases and the V segment lost 3 bases, leaving 7 bases of the junction unmatched. CDR3 DNA sequence: TGTGCCAGCAGTTTGATTCCAGCGGGGGGGGCAGATACGCAGTATTTT. This codes for CASSLIPAGGADTQYF.

This clone came up a few times. The V call is TRBV4-1, the J call TRBJ2-3; 8 bases map to TRBD2. The length of the CDR3 is 16 residues. CDR1 is MGHRA and CDR2 is YSYEKL in the germline V gene. V lost 2 bases and J lost 3; bases outside the gene matches: 7. The CDR3 region is CASSQIAGGGTDTQYF. The CDR3 coding sequence is TGCGCCAGCAGCCAAATTGCGGGGGGCGGTACAGATACGCAGTATTTT.

This clone was observed a few times. In DNA, the CDR3 is TGTGCCAGCAGCTCGACAGACTCCTATGGCTACACCTTC. It specifies CASSSTDSYGYTF. The rearrangement joins TRBV7-2 to TRBJ1-2, with D tentatively TRBD1 (5 bases). V was pared by 4 bases and J by 4 bases, with 10 bases between. This CDR3 has 13 residues. Germline CDR1 and CDR2: SGHTA and FQGNSA.